This entry lists 30 T cell receptor beta chains sequenced from one sample in a study of blood T cells in healthy people across ages. Combining a sample-barcoded 5' primer with a J-beta primer mix, a second PCR ran for about 6 to 11 cycles. TCRdb used MiXCR to reprocess the 5' RACE reads, holding one entry per CDR3 protein. The sample has about 620,000 distinct CDR3 sequences, approximately 52% seen once. Sequenced input: blood. Source of these receptors: an elderly woman in good health.

The genes are TRBV12-3 or TRBV12-4 and TRBJ2-7, with 11 positions matching TRBD2. V was clipped by 7 bases and J by 7 bases; unmatched bases: 12. This CDR3 is built from 15 residues. Here the CDR3 reads CASTLIAGGANEQYF. The CDR3, as DNA: TGTGCCAGCACCCTCATAGCGGGAGGGGCCAATGAGCAGTACTTC.

This clonotype was recorded a few times. The CDR3 DNA is TGTGCCAGCAGTGTAGAAGGTTCGGGGGAGCAGTACTTC. Its translation: CASSVEGSGEQYF. V is TRBV27 and J is TRBJ2-4, with TRBD2 as a possible D gene (6 bases). Trimming took off 5 bases at V and 13 bases at J, with 18 bases between the two ends. The CDR3 sequence is 13 residues long. Germline V gene data show CDR1 as MNHEY and CDR2 as SMNVEV (reference sequence).

This clonotype was counted only a few times. Given a much more abundant clone one base away, this may be a read error. The chain joins TRBV29-1 to TRBJ2-5; 10 nucleotides align to TRBD2. The CDR3 sequence is 16 residues long. Per the germline V gene, CDR1 is SQVTM and CDR2 is ANQGSEA. CDR3 DNA: TGCAGCGTTGGCCCCCCACATAGCGGGAGGTCAGAGGCCCAGTACTTC. It is translated as CSVGPPHSGRSEAQYF.

The V call is TRBV28, the J call TRBJ1-1, with TRBD1 identical over 7 bases. The CDR3 runs to 14 residues. V was pared by 9 bases and J by 3 bases, with 10 bases of the junction left unmatched. Germline assignment: CDR1 MDHEN and CDR2 SYDVKM. The CDR3 region is CASRRQGEDTEAFF. The CDR3 DNA follows: TGTGCCAGTCGACGGCAGGGGGAGGACACTGAAGCTTTCTTT.

In its sample, this clonotype was seen a few times. V gene TRBV2 combines with J gene TRBJ2-3, with 7 bases matching TRBD1. The CDR3 has 15 amino acids. Losses at the gene ends were 1 base for V and 2 bases for J; bases not matched to a gene: 3. The germline V gene has CDR1 SNHLY and CDR2 FYNNEI. CDR3 DNA sequence: TGTGCCAGCAGTGAAGGACAGGGATTCACAGATACGCAGTATTTT. Encoded protein: CASSEGQGFTDTQYF.

This clonotype was picked up many times. The CDR3 region is CASSVGQPSTDTQYF. DNA for the CDR3: TGTGCCAGCAGCGTCGGACAACCTAGCACAGATACGCAGTATTTT. The chain combines TRBV9 with TRBJ2-3, with a tentative D call TRBD1 (5 bases). In germline, CDR1 is SGDLS, CDR2 YYNGEE. V lost 2 bases and J 0 bases, leaving 10 bases between the germline ends. The CDR3 is 15 residues long.

CDR3 residues: CASSHLDMIPSSGNTIYF. The CDR3 DNA reads as TGCGCCAGCAGCCACCTCGACATGATCCCCAGCTCTGGAAACACCATATATTTT. The V and J genes are TRBV4-1 and TRBJ1-3, with D unclear. Trimming removed 3 bases from V and 0 bases from J, with 18 bases in between. Germline V gene sequence: CDR1 MGHRA, CDR2 YSYEKL. The CDR3 has 18 residues.

This rearrangement joins TRBV28 to TRBJ1-1; D uncertain. V dropped 6 bases and J dropped 6 bases, with 14 bases sitting between them. Germline lookup yields CDR1 MDHEN and CDR2 SYDVKM. CDR3 length: 13 amino acids. This CDR3 is CASRLHPGSEAFF. CDR3 coding DNA: TGTGCCAGCAGATTGCACCCCGGTTCTGAAGCTTTCTTT.

CDR3 nucleotide sequence: TGTGCCAGCAGCACCCAACTAGCCCTAGGGGGAGAGACCCAGTACTTC. Protein product: CASSTQLALGGETQYF. The chain uses TRBV7-9 and TRBJ2-5; D may match TRBD1 or TRBD2 (6 bases each). V lost 5 bases, J lost 4 bases, and 20 bases lay in between. The CDR3 is 16 amino acids. Germline assignment: CDR1 SEHNR and CDR2 FQNEAQ (reference sequence). Using reference TRBV7-9 and TRBJ2-5 for the parts outside the CDR3, the full variable domain is DTGVSQNPRHKITKRGQNVTFRCDPISEHNRLYWYRQTLGQGPEFLTYFQNEAQLEKSRLLSDRFSAERPKGSFSTLEIQRTEQGDSAMYLCASSTQLALGGETQYFGPGTRLLVL.

This clonotype was counted at least ten times. The rearrangement joins TRBV28 to TRBJ1-2, with a weak D call TRBD1 (6 bases). Per germline, CDR1 MDHEN and CDR2 SYDVKM. CDR3 length: 11 residues. With 7 bases removed from V and 8 bases from J, the gap between germline ends came to 11 bases. CDR3 residues: CASNTGTGYTF. DNA of the CDR3: TGTGCCAGCAATACAGGGACGGGCTACACCTTC.

This chain connects TRBV7-3 to TRBJ1-6; D unresolved. Germline CDR1 is SGHTA and CDR2 is FQGTGA. V was clipped by 6 bases and J by 6 bases, with 9 bases between them. This CDR3 has 13 residues. CDR3 amino acids: CASREYVNSPLHF. CDR3 in DNA: TGTGCCAGCAGGGAATACGTTAATTCACCCCTCCACTTT. Full variable domain (outside the CDR3, taken from reference TRBV7-3 and TRBJ1-6): GAGVSQTPSNKVTEKGKYVELRCDPISGHTALYWYRQSLGQGPEFLIYFQGTGAADDSGLPNDRFFAVRPEGSVSTLKIQRTERGDSAVYLCASREYVNSPLHFGNGTRLTVT.

This chain uses TRBV28 with TRBJ1-1, with 7 positions matching TRBD1. Trimming took 1 base from V and 2 from J; bases not matched to a gene: 10. CDR1 is MDHEN and CDR2 is SYDVKM in the germline V gene. This CDR3 is 17 amino acids long. CDR3 in amino acids: CASSLLTGRGKNTEAFF. For the CDR3, the DNA is TGTGCCAGCAGTTTATTGACAGGGCGGGGTAAAAACACTGAAGCTTTCTTT. Based on the CDR3 plus reference TRBV28 and TRBJ1-1, the full variable domain is DVKVTQSSRYLVKRTGEKVFLECVQDMDHENMFWYRQDPGLGLRLIYFSYDVKMKEKGDIPEGYSVSREKKERFSLILESASTNQTSMYLCASSLLTGRGKNTEAFFGQGTRLTVV.

In its sample, this clonotype was seen a few times. J is TRBJ2-1 and V is TRBV12-3 or TRBV12-4, with D perhaps TRBD2 (6 bases). The V and J ends lost 4 bases and 8 bases respectively, with 6 bases between them. The CDR3 is 11 residues long. CDR3 amino acids: CASSWGDEQFF. CDR3 in DNA: TGTGCCAGCAGTTGGGGGGATGAGCAGTTCTTC.

Many counts were recorded for this clonotype. The V and J genes are TRBV20-1 and TRBJ2-7; D remains unclear. This CDR3 region has 15 residues. Germline lookup yields CDR1 DFQATT and CDR2 SNEGSKA (reference sequence). Trimming left V 5 bases short and J 0 bases short, with 17 bases between. CDR3 sequence (DNA): TGCAGTGCTCGCTCCGGGCCTAGGAGCTCCTACGAGCAGTACTTC. This gives the protein CSARSGPRSSYEQYF.

Ten or more counts support this clonotype. The rearrangement uses TRBV6-5 and TRBJ2-5, with unresolved D. The CDR3 runs to 13 residues. Germline V lookup: CDR1 MNHEY, CDR2 SVGAGI. The V and J ends lost 5 bases and 1 base respectively, with 8 bases between them. The CDR3 region is CASSARLQETQYF. In DNA form, the CDR3 reads TGTGCCAGCAGTGCCCGTCTCCAAGAGACCCAGTACTTC.

This clonotype was seen many times. V usage is TRBV6-2 or TRBV6-3 and J usage is TRBJ2-3; no reliable D call. In germline, CDR1 is MNHEY, CDR2 SVGEGT. CDR3 length: 11 residues. V was cut by 8 bases and J by 6 bases, with 9 bases left in between. CDR3 loop: CASGVLDTQYF. The CDR3 DNA is TGTGCCAGCGGGGTTTTGGATACGCAGTATTTT.

This clonotype was recorded a few times. This chain uses TRBV5-5 with TRBJ2-1; D remains unclear. V was clipped by 0 bases and J by 2 bases, with 9 bases between them. The germline V gene encodes CDR1 SGHKS and CDR2 YYEKEE (reference sequence). The CDR3 is made up of 15 amino acids. CDR3 nucleotides: TGTGCCAGCAGCTTGGTGGCTACCGCCTACAATGAGCAGTTCTTC. Translation: CASSLVATAYNEQFF.

This clonotype was observed a few times. The chain is built from TRBV28 and TRBJ2-4; 8 nucleotides match TRBD1. Germline CDR1 and CDR2: MDHEN and SYDVKM. Germline trimming cut 4 bases from V and 13 bases from J; bases unmatched to any gene: 15. This CDR3 is built from 15 residues. The CDR3 bases are TGTGCCAGCAGTTCCGACCTTGGGACAGGTCGAGAGCAGTACTTC. It codes for CASSSDLGTGREQYF.

This clonotype was detected a few times. The V and J genes are TRBV5-5 and TRBJ2-1; 10 positions agree with TRBD2. V gave up 4 bases and J gave up 2 bases; unmatched junction bases: 3. Germline CDR1 reads SGHKS; CDR2 reads YYEKEE (reference sequence). The CDR3 length is 15 residues. The CDR3 loop reads CASSDGLAAYNEQFF. The CDR3 DNA follows: TGTGCCAGCAGCGACGGACTAGCGGCCTACAATGAGCAGTTCTTC.

There are many counts of this clonotype. The V and J genes are TRBV29-1 and TRBJ2-1; possible D gene TRBD2, 6 bases. The CDR3 covers 14 residues. The germline V and J ends were trimmed by 0 bases and 3 bases, with 9 bases remaining between them. Germline V lookup: CDR1 SQVTM, CDR2 ANQGSEA. The CDR3 loop reads CSVEETSLYNEQFF. In DNA, the CDR3 is TGCAGCGTTGAAGAGACTAGTCTCTACAATGAGCAGTTCTTC.

CDR3 residues: CASSLGSGGQPQHF. The CDR3 nucleotides read TGTGCCAGCAGTTTAGGTTCGGGTGGACAGCCCCAGCATTTT. The chain employs TRBV12-3 or TRBV12-4 and TRBJ1-5; D uncertain. Trimming left V 1 base short and J 7 bases short, with 11 bases between. CDR3 length: 14 residues.

This clonotype has a handful of counts. The rearrangement links TRBV20-1 to TRBJ2-3; 11 bases line up with TRBD2. Germline V gene sequence: CDR1 DFQATT, CDR2 SNEGSKA (reference sequence). The CDR3 sequence is 16 residues long. V trimming: 1 base; J trimming: 5 bases; junction bases outside the gene matches: 8. CDR3 amino acids: CSARGGSGGAKDTQYF. As DNA, the CDR3 is TGCAGTGCTAGAGGGGGTAGCGGGGGGGCGAAAGATACGCAGTATTTT.

Details on this clonotype: Since a much larger clone is just one base distant, this may be a read error. V usage is TRBV28 and J usage is TRBJ2-3; weak D call: TRBD1 (6 bases). CDR1 and CDR2 (germline): MDHEN, SYDVKM. The CDR3 has 15 amino acids. V shed 10 bases and J shed 1 base, with 18 bases lying between them. CDR3 nucleotides: TGTGCCAACAGCCAACAGGGAGTGGGCACAGATACGCAGTATTTT. Protein product: CANSQQGVGTDTQYF.

This chain connects TRBV27 to TRBJ2-2; D perhaps matches TRBD2 (5 bases). Per the germline V gene, CDR1 is MNHEY and CDR2 is SMNVEV (reference sequence). Deletions cut 6 bases from V and 5 bases from J, with 7 bases between. This CDR3 has 12 amino acids. DNA of the CDR3: TGTGCCAGCAGATCGGGGACCGGGGAGCTGTTTTTT. Residues: CASRSGTGELFF.

This clonotype was seen ten or more times. This may be a read error: a much more frequent sequence differs by one nucleotide. The chain links TRBV6-5 to TRBJ2-5; weak D call: TRBD2 (5 bases). V lost 0 bases, J lost 11 bases, and 13 bases lay in between. Germline loops: CDR1 MNHEY, CDR2 SVGAGI. The CDR3 is 13 amino acids. CDR3: CASSYSGADEQYF. CDR3 DNA: TGTGCCAGCAGTTACTCTGGAGCGGATGAGCAGTACTTC.

The rearrangement uses TRBV25-1 and TRBJ2-7; TRBD1 agrees at 7 bases. This CDR3 spans 12 amino acids. The germline CDR1 and CDR2 sequences are MGHDK and SYGVNS. V dropped 7 bases and J dropped 4; count of bases not matched to a gene: 4. The DNA for the CDR3 is TGTGCCAGCAAAGGGGGCACATACGAGCAGTACTTC. Translating gives CASKGGTYEQYF.

The gene calls are TRBV5-1 and TRBJ2-5; 8 nucleotides line up with TRBD2. Germline V gene lookup returns CDR1 SGHRS and CDR2 YFSETQ. J was trimmed by 11 bases and V by 4 bases; bases with no gene match: 16. The CDR3 has 15 amino acids. Here the CDR3 DNA reads TGCGCCAGCAGCGCTATTAGCGGGACGGACAATGAGCAGTACTTC. Translation gives CASSAISGTDNEQYF.

Only a few counts were recorded for this clonotype. The CDR3 protein is CASSPTTSGSPNEQFF. The CDR3 DNA sequence: TGTGCCAGCTCACCCACGACTAGCGGGAGCCCGAATGAGCAGTTCTTC. The rearrangement uses TRBV18 and TRBJ2-1; TRBD2 agrees at 12 bases. Germline CDR1 reads KGHSH; CDR2 reads LQKENI. The CDR3 extends over 16 amino acids. Trimming took 3 bases from V and 7 from J; bases not matched to a gene: 7.

The V call is TRBV15, the J call TRBJ2-1, with D possibly being TRBD1 (6 bases). CDR1 and CDR2 from the germline V gene are LNHNV and YYDKDF (reference sequence). V was shortened by 0 bases and J by 4 bases, with 19 bases between the two germline ends. This CDR3 spans 18 amino acids. The CDR3 spells CATSRDLPIADRYNEQFF. The CDR3 DNA is TGTGCCACCAGCAGAGATCTGCCCATTGCGGACAGATACAATGAGCAGTTCTTC.

The chain uses TRBV4-3 and TRBJ2-1; no firm D call. V was shortened by 1 base and J by 9 bases, with 7 bases between the two germline ends. The germline V gene has CDR1 LGHNA and CDR2 YSLEER. CDR3 length: 12 amino acids. The CDR3 here is CASSQGVFEQFF. CDR3 nucleotides: TGCGCCAGCAGCCAAGGGGTCTTTGAGCAGTTCTTC.